This TCR beta chain was retrieved from a study of T cell responses to AZD1222 COVID-19 vaccine. The overall study: Second-dose timings of about 4 or about 12 weeks were pooled. Study-wide results and limits: Unmutated variant regions are reportedly the target of nearly half of TCRs that are spike-specific. Repertoire sampling occurred only after the peak T cell response. Only 5 or 6 individuals given AZD1222 were seropositive at baseline.

The V gene end was trimmed by 3 bases and the J gene end by 4 bases; junction bases not matched to a gene: 7. This CDR3 region has 14 residues. Germline lookup yields CDR1 SGHRS and CDR2 YFSETQ. The data were produced by immunoSEQ multiplex PCR, yet TCRdb's version contains in-frame clones alone and is incomplete. The sample lists around 140,000 clones, 92% occurring once. Details on this clone: Antigen: not known.

Sequencing used peripheral blood, obtained on day 0 of AZD1222 vaccination. This sequence originates from an adult in good health. This rearrangement joins TRBV5-1 to TRBJ2-7; 7 nucleotides align to TRBD2. The CDR3 is CASSSGLEPYEQYF. The CDR3 nucleotides read TGCGCCAGCAGCTCCGGACTAGAACCTTACGAGCAGTACTTC.